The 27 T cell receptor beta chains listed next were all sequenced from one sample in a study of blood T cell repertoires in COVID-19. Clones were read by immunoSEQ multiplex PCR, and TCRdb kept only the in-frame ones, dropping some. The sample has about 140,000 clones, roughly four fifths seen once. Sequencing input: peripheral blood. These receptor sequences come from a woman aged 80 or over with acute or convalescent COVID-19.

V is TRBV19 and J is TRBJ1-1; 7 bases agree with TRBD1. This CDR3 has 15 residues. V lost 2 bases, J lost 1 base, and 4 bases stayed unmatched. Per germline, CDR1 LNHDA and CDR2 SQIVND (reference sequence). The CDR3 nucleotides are TGTGCCAGTAGTATAATACAGGGGTGGAACACTGAAGCTTTCTTT. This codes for CASSIIQGWNTEAFF.

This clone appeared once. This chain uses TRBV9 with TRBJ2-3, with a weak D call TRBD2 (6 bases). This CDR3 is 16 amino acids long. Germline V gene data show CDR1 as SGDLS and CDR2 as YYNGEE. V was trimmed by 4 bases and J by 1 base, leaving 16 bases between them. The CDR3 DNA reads TGTGCCAGCAGCCCTAAATCGGGAGCACGCACAGATACGCAGTATTTT. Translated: CASSPKSGARTDTQYF.

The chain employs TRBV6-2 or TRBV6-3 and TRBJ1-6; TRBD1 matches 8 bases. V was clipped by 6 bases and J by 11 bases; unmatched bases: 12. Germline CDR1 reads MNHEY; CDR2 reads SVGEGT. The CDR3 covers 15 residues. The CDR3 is CASSLRQGMRTPLHF. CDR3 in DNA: TGTGCCAGCAGCCTGAGACAGGGGATGAGGACACCCCTCCACTTT.

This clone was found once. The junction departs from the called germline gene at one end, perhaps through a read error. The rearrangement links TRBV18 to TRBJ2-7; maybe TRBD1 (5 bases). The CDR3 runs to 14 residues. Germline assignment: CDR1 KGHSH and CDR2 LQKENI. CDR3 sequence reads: CASSAPSRAYEQYF. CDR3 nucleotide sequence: TGTGCCAGCTCAGCACCCTCCAGGGCCTACGAGCAGTACTTC.

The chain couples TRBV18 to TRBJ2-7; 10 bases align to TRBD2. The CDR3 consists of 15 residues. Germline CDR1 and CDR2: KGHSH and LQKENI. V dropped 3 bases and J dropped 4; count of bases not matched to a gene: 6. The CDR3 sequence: CASSPSGGMTYEQYF. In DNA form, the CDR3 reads TGTGCCAGCTCACCTAGCGGGGGGATGACATACGAGCAGTACTTC. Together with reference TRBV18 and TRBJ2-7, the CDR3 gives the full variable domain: NAGVMQNPRHLVRRRGQEARLRCSPMKGHSHVYWYRQLPEEGLKFMVYLQKENIIDESGMPKERFSAEFPKEGPSILRIQQVVRGDSAAYFCASSPSGGMTYEQYFGPGTRLTVT.

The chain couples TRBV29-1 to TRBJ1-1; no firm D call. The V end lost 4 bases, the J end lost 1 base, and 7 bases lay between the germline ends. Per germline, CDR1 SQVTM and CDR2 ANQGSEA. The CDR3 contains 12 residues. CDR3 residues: CSVGRKNTEAFF. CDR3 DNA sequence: TGCAGCGTTGGCAGAAAGAACACTGAAGCTTTCTTT.

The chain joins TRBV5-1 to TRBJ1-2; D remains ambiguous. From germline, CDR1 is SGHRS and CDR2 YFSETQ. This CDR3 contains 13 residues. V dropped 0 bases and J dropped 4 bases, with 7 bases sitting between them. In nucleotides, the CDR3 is TGCGCCAGCAGCTTGGCAGGCAGCTATGGCTACACCTTC. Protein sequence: CASSLAGSYGYTF.

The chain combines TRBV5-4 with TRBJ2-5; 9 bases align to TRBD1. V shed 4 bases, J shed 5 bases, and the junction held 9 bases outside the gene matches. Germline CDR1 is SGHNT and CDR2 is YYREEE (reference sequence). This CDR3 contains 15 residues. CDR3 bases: TGTGCCAGCAGCAGGGGGACAGGGAACTTCGAGACCCAGTACTTC. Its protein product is CASSRGTGNFETQYF.

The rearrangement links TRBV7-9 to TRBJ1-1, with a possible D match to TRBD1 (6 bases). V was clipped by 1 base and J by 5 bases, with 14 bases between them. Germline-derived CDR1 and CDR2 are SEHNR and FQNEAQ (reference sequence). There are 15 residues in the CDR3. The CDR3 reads CASSLVGQIETEAFF. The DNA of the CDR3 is TGTGCCAGCAGCTTAGTTGGACAGATAGAAACTGAAGCTTTCTTT.

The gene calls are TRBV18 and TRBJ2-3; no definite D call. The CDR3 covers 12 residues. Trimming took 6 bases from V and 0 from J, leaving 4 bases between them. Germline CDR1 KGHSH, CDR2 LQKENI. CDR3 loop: CASSRSTDTQYF. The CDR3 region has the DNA TGTGCCAGCTCCCGTAGCACAGATACGCAGTATTTT.

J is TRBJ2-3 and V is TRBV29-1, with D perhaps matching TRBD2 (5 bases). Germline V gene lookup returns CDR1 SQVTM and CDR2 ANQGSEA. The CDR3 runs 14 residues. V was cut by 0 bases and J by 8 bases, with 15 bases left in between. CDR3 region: CSVEEVVFRGTQYF. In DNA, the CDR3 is TGCAGCGTTGAAGAGGTGGTGTTCCGGGGTACGCAGTATTTT.

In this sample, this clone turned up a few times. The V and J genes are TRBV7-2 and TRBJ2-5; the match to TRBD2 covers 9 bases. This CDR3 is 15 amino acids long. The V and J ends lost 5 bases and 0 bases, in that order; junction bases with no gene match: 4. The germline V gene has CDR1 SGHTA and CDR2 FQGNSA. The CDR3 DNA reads TGTGCCAGCAGCCCGCGACTAGCGGACCAAGAGACCCAGTACTTC. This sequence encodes CASSPRLADQETQYF. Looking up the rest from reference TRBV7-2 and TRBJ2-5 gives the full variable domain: GAGVSQSPSNKVTEKGKDVELRCDPISGHTALYWYRQSLGQGLEFLIYFQGNSAPDKSGLPSDRFSAERTGGSVSTLTIQRTQQEDSAVYLCASSPRLADQETQYFGPGTRLLVL.

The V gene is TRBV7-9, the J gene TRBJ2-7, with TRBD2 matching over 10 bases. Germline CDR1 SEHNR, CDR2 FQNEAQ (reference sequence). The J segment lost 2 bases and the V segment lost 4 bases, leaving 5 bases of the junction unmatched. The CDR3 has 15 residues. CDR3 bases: TGTGCCAGCAGCTCGCTAGCGGGGGCCCCCTACGAGCAGTACTTC. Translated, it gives CASSSLAGAPYEQYF.

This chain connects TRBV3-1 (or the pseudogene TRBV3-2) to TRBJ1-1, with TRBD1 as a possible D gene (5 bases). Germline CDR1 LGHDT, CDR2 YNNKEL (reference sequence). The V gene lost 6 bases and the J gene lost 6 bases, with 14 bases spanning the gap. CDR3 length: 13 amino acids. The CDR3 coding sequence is TGTGCCAGCAGACAAAACGGGGGTGCTGAAGCTTTCTTT. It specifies CASRQNGGAEAFF.

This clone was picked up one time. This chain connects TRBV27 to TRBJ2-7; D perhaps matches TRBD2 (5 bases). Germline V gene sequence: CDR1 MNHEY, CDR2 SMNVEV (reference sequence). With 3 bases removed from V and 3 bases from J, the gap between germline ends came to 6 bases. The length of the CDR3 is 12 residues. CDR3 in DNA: TGTGCCAGCAGTTTTCGGGGCTACGAGCAGTACTTC. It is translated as CASSFRGYEQYF.

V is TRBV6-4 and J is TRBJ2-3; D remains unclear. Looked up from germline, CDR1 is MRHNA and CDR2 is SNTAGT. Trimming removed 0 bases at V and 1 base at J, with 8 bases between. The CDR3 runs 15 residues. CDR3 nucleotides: TGTGCCAGCAGTGACTCGAGTCTGGGCACAGATACGCAGTATTTT. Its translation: CASSDSSLGTDTQYF.

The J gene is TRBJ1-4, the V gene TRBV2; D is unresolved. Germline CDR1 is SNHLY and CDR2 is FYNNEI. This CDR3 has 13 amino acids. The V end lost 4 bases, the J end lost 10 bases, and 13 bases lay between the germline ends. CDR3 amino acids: CASSGTAEGKLFF. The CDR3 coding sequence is TGTGCCAGCAGTGGGACGGCTGAGGGAAAACTGTTTTTT. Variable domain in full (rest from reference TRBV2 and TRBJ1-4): EPEVTQTPSHQVTQMGQEVILRCVPISNHLYFYWYRQILGQKVEFLVSFYNNEISEKSEIFDDQFSVERPDGSNFTLKIRSTKLEDSAMYFCASSGTAEGKLFFGSGTQLSVL.

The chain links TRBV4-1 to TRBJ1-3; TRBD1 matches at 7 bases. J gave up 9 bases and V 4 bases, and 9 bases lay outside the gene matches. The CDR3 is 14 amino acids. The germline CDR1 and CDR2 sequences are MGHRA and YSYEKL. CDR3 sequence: CASSRTGAGGTIYF. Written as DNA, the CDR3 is TGCGCCAGCAGCCGCACAGGGGCTGGAGGCACCATATATTTT.

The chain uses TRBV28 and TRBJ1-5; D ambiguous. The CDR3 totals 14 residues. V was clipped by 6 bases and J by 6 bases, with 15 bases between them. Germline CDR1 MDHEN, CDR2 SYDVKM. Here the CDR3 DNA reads TGTGCCAGCAGCCTTATAAGACAAGGTCAGCCCCAGCATTTT. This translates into CASSLIRQGQPQHF.

CDR3 DNA sequence: TGTGCCAGCAGCTTGGGGGGGCCTGGGGCCCAGTACTTC. It is translated as CASSLGGPGAQYF. The chain employs TRBV7-8 and TRBJ2-5; tentative D call: TRBD2 (7 bases). The CDR3 contains 13 residues. V was shortened by 3 bases and J by 9 bases, with 14 bases between the two germline ends. Per the germline V gene, CDR1 is SGHVS and CDR2 is FQNEAQ. The full variable domain, its missing parts supplied by reference TRBV7-8 and TRBJ2-5, is GAGVSQSPRYKVAKRGQDVALRCDPISGHVSLFWYQQALGQGPEFLTYFQNEAQLDKSGLPSDRFFAERPEGSVSTLKIQRTQQEDSAVYLCASSLGGPGAQYFGPGTRLLVL.

CDR3 sequence: CASSPWTGNEQFF. The CDR3 DNA reads as TGTGCCAGCAGCCCCTGGACAGGAAATGAGCAGTTCTTC. V gene TRBV11-3 combines with J gene TRBJ2-1, with 7 nucleotides matching TRBD1. There are 13 residues in the CDR3. Trimming cost V 5 bases and J 7 bases; bases outside gene matches: 5. Germline CDR1 SGHNT, CDR2 YENEEA.

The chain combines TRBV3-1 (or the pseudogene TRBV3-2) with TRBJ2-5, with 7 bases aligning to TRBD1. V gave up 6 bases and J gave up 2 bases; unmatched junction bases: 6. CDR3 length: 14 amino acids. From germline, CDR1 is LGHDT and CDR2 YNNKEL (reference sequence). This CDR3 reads CASSPTGSQETQYF. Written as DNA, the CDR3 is TGTGCCAGCAGTCCGACAGGGTCACAAGAGACCCAGTACTTC.

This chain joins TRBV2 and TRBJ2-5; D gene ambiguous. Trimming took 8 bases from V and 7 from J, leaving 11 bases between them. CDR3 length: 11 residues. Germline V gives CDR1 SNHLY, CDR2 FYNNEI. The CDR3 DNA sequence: TGTGCCAGCGGCACGACGGGGACCCAGTACTTC. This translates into CASGTTGTQYF.

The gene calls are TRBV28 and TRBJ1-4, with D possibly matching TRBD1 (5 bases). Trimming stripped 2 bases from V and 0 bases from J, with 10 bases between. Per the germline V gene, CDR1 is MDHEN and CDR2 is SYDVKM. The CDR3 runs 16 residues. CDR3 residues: CASSLVGHATNEKLFF. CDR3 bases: TGTGCCAGCAGTTTAGTGGGGCATGCAACTAATGAAAAACTGTTTTTT.

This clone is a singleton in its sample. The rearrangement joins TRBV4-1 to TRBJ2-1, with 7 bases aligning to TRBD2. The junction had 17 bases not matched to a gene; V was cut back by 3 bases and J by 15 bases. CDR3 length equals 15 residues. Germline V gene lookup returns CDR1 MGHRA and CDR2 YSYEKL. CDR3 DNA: TGCGCCAGCAGCCATCCCTCCCGGGGGGAGTTTGTCTGGTTCTTC. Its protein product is CASSHPSRGEFVWFF.

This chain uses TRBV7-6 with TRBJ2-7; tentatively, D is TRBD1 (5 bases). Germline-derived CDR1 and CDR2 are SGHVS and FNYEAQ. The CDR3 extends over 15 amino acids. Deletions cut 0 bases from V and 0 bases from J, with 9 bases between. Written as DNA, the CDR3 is TGTGCCAGCAGCTTAGCCAGGGCTAGCTCCTACGAGCAGTACTTC. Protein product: CASSLARASSYEQYF.

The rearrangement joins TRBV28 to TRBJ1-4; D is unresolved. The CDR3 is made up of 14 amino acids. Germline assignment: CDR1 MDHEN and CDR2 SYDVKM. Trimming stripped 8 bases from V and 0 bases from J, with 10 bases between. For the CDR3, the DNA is TGTGCCAGCTCCCCCTATGCAACTAATGAAAAACTGTTTTTT. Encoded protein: CASSPYATNEKLFF.